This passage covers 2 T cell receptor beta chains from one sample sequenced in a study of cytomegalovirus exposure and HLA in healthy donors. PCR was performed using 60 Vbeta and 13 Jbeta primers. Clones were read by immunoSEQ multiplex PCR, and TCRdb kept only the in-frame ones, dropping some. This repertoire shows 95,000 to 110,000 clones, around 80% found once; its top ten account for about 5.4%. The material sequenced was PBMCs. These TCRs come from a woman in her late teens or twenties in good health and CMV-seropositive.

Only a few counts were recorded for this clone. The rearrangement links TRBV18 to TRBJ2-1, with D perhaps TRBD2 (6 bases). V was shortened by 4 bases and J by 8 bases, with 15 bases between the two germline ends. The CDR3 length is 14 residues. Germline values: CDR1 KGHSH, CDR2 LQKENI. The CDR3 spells CASSRLTSSDEQFF. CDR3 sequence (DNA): TGTGCCAGCTCACGCCTGACTAGTTCCGATGAGCAGTTCTTC. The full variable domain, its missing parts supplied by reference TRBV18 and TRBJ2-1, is NAGVMQNPRHLVRRRGQEARLRCSPMKGHSHVYWYRQLPEEGLKFMVYLQKENIIDESGMPKERFSAEFPKEGPSILRIQQVVRGDSAAYFCASSRLTSSDEQFFGPGTRLTVL.

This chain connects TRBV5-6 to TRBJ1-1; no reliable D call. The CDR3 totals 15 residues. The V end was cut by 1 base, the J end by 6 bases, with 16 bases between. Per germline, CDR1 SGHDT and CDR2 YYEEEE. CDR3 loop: CASSLLSGVGAEAFF. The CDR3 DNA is TGTGCCAGCAGCTTGTTAAGCGGGGTCGGGGCTGAAGCTTTCTTT.